One T cell receptor beta chain is described in this entry. Its target is not known. Positive CCR7 selection of CD45RO-negative cells yielded the naive CD8 cells, and terminally differentiated effector memory CD45RA+ cells were excluded. Participating donors were healthy, HIV-negative adults free of recent acute infections or vaccinations. Profiled with immunoSEQ multiplex PCR; TCRdb holds only in-frame clones, not every one. The repertoire holds roughly 2,000,000 clones, 80% to 95% seen once, with around 1.7% in the top ten. This sample was taken from a study of shared clonotypes between healthy human individuals. Across the study: Contributing individuals were two females and a few males aged 18 to 49. Per donor, CD8 memory used one plate, CD8 naive used two, CD4 memory used three and CD4 naive used three. Study-level findings and limits: Naive subsets, compared against memory subsets, generally had larger estimated richness values.

Germline assignment: CDR1 MDHEN and CDR2 SYDVKM. The CDR3 has 14 residues. V lost 0 bases and J lost 7, with 10 bases in between. The receptor was derived from a man aged 18 to 30 in good health. Some clones in this sample may be carry-over from other donors' samples. This rearrangement joins TRBV28 to TRBJ2-1; tentatively, D is TRBD2 (5 bases). The sequenced sample was naive CD8+ T cells from PBMCs. The CDR3, as DNA: TGTGCCAGCAGTTTATGGTCTCGAGGGAATGAGCAGTTCTTC. This encodes CASSLWSRGNEQFF.